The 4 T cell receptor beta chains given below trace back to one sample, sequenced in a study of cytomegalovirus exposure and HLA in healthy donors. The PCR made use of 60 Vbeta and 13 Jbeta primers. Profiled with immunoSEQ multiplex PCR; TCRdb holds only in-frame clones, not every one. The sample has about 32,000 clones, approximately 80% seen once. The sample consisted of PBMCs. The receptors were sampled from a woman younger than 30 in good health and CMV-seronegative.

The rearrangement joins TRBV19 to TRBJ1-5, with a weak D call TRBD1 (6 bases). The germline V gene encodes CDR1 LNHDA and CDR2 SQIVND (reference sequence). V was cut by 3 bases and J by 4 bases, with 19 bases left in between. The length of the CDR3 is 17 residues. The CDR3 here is CASSMVRAGVGNQPQHF. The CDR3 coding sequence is TGTGCCAGTAGTATGGTAAGGGCAGGGGTGGGGAATCAGCCCCAGCATTTT.

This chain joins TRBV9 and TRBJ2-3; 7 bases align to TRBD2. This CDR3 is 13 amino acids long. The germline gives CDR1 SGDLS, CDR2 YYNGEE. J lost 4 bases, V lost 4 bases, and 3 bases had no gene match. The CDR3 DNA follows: TGTGCCAGCAGCTCCCGGGGGGCAGATACGCAGTATTTT. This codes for CASSSRGADTQYF.

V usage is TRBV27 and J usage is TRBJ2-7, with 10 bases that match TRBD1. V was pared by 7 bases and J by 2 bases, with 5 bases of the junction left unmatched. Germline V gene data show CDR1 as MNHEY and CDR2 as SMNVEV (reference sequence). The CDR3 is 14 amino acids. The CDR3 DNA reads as TGTGCCAGCAATCCCGGGACAGGGGCCTACGAGCAGTACTTC. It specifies CASNPGTGAYEQYF.

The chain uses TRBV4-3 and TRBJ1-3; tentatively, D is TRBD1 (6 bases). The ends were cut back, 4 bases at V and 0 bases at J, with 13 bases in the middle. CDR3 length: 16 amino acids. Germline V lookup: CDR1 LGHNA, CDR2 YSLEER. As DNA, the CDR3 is TGCGCCAGCAGCCGCGAGACACAGGGCTCTGGAAACACCATATATTTT. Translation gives CASSRETQGSGNTIYF.